What follows is one T cell receptor (beta chain) and its context. This CDR3 contains 15 residues. CDR1 and CDR2 (germline): ENHRY, SYGVKD. V lost 6 bases and J lost 9, with 21 bases in between. One entry per CDR3 protein, called by TCRdb with MiXCR from the 5' RACE reads. This sample has 100,000 to 150,000 distinct CDR3 sequences, with about 5.9% found just once. The sample belongs to a study of T-cell memory formation after mild COVID-19. This receptor was taken from an adult woman who had mild COVID-19 (a few samples of this study predate the infection). Cell type and time point are not known. This rearrangement joins TRBV10-3 to TRBJ2-1; maybe TRBD2 (6 bases). The specimen sequenced was PBMCs or a T cell subset sorted from them (not recorded which). The CDR3 here is CAIRGLAQVLSEQFF. The CDR3 nucleotides read TGTGCCATCAGGGGCCTAGCGCAGGTCCTTAGTGAGCAGTTCTTC.